Below, one T cell receptor beta chain is given with its context. This sample was included in a study of blood T cell repertoires in COVID-19. On the study more broadly: PBMCs, B-cell-depleted T cells, or T cells provided the cDNA or gDNA that made up the material.

The germline V gene has CDR1 LGHNA and CDR2 YSLEER. This CDR3 region has 14 residues. V lost 6 bases, J lost 8 bases, and 16 bases lay in between. Sequencing used immunoSEQ multiplex PCR; TCRdb keeps in-frame clones, though not all of them. Of about 33,000 clones in the sample, about 90% were seen once. The chain links TRBV4-3 to TRBJ1-4, with D tentatively TRBD1 (6 bases). This receptor was obtained from a man in his sixties with acute or convalescent COVID-19. Source material: peripheral blood. The CDR3 is CASSRTGSVEKLFF. The CDR3 DNA is TGCGCCAGCAGTCGTACAGGGTCGGTGGAAAAACTGTTTTTT.